The clone carrying this T cell receptor (beta chain) has a single count. One entry per CDR3 protein results from TCRdb running MiXCR on the RACE reads. The profile covers fewer than 300,000 distinct CDR3 sequences, with about 9% appearing a single time and approximately 2.3% taken by the ten largest. The CDR3 covers 19 residues. In germline, CDR1 is LGHNA, CDR2 YSLEER. Germline trimming cut 0 bases from V and 6 bases from J; bases unmatched to any gene: 16. The sample belongs to a study of human T cells and chemical hapten exposure. Time point of the sample: pre-sensitization, week 0. The treatment was: therapeutic diphenylcyclopropenone sensitization with weekly scalp DPC.

V gene TRBV4-3 combines with J gene TRBJ2-2; the match to TRBD2 covers 7 bases. This sequence was found in a woman between 35 and 50 years old with alopecia areata. Some clones in this sample may be carry-over from other donors' samples. The sequencing here drew on whole blood, taken in connection with sensitization to the hapten diphenylcyclopropenone (DPC). The CDR3 protein is CASSQEPPGRRGRAGELFF. CDR3 DNA: TGCGCCAGCAGCCAAGAACCTCCGGGGCGGCGCGGGAGAGCCGGGGAGCTGTTTTTT.